The TCR beta chain under discussion was sequenced for a study of human T cells and chemical hapten exposure. Study-wide findings and caveats: Expanded TCRs showed more large CDR3 clusters than pre-sensitization or healthy control sets. No change in TCRs above 1 in 1000 frequency was produced by DPC sensitization.

Single cDNA molecules in the library carried unique molecular identifiers attached during preparation. Per the authors' pipeline: The number of TCRs in each sample had a median of approximately 90,000 and spanned about 23,224 to 690,600. TCRdb analysed the RACE reads with MiXCR anew, one entry per CDR3 protein. TCRdb, not the original authors, processed these V and J calls. The sample has 300,000 to 450,000 distinct CDR3 sequences, 4.5% to 6% seen once. Time point meaning: pre-sensitization, week 0. Stated treatment: therapeutic diphenylcyclopropenone sensitization with weekly scalp DPC. Many counts were recorded for this clonotype. The antigen remains unidentified. Trimming at V came to 3 bases and at J to 5 bases, leaving 10 bases not matched to a gene. CDR1 is DFQATT and CDR2 is SNEGSKA in the germline V gene (reference sequence). CDR3 length equals 14 residues.

Specimen: whole blood, collected in connection with sensitization to the hapten diphenylcyclopropenone (DPC). The TCR originated in a woman aged 45-59 years with alopecia areata. Some clones in this sample may be carry-over from other donors' samples. The V call is TRBV20-1, the J call TRBJ2-7, with 7 bases identical to TRBD1. The CDR3 nucleotides are TGCAGTGCTAGGACTGACAGGGAATTTGACGAGCAGTACTTC. Its protein product is CSARTDREFDEQYF.